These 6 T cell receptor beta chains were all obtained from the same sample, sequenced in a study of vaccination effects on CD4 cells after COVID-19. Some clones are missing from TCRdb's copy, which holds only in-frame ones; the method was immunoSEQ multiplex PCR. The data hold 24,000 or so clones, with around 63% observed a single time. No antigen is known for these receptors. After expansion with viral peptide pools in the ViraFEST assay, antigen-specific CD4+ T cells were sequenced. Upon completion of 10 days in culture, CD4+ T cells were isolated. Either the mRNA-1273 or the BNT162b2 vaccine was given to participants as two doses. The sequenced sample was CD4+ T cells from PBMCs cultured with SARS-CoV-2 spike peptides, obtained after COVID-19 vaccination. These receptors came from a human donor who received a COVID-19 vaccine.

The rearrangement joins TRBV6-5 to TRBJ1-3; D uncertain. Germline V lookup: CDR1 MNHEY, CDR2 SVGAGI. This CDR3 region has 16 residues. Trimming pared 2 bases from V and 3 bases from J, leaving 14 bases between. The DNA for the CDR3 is TGTGCCAGCAGTTACGTATATAGTCACGATGGAAACACCATATATTTT. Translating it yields CASSYVYSHDGNTIYF.

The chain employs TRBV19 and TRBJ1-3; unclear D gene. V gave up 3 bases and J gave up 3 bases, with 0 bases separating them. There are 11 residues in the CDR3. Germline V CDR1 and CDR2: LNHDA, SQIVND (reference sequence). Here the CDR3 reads CASSIGNTIYF. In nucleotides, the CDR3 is TGTGCCAGTAGTATTGGAAACACCATATATTTT.

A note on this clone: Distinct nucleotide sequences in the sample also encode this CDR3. CDR3 residues: CASSPGQSSYEQYF. CDR3 in DNA: TGTGCCAGCTCACCAGGGCAGAGCTCCTACGAGCAGTACTTC. The chain recombines TRBV18 with TRBJ2-7, with D unresolved. Per germline, CDR1 KGHSH and CDR2 LQKENI. The length of the CDR3 is 14 residues. V lost 2 bases and J lost 0, with 8 bases in between.

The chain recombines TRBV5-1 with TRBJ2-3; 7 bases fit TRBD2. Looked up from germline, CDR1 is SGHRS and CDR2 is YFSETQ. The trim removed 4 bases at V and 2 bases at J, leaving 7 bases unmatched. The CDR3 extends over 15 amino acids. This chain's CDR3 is CASSPLGGDTDTQYF. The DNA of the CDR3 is TGCGCCAGCAGCCCCTTGGGGGGGGACACAGATACGCAGTATTTT.

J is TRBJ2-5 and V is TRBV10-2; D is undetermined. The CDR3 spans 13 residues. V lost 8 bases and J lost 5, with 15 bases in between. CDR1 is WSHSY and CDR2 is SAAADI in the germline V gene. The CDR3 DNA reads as TGCGCCAGCTCTCTCTCCACATGGGAGACCCAGTACTTC. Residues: CASSLSTWETQYF.

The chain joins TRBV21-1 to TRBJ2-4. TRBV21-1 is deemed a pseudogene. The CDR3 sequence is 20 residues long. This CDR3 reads CASSKVMIIRRILAKNIQYF. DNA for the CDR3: TGTGCCAGCAGCAAAGTTATGATTATAAGACGGATACTAGCCAAAAACATTCAGTACTTC.